A selection of T cell receptor beta chains follows, all from one sample in a study of blood T cells in healthy people across ages. TCRdb fed the 5' RACE reads into MiXCR, producing one record per CDR3 protein. The sample holds 850,000 or so distinct CDR3 sequences; about 28% are singletons and the top ten take roughly 17%. Material for sequencing was blood. Receptors originate from an elderly woman in good health. The CDR3 runs from the conserved cysteine through the conserved F or W. The D gene is left open where the match is weak. Expanded clones get a size class; other rows say once, few or many, or leave the size out.

TRBV3-1	17	-	-	TRBJ2-5	CASSLYPGSLSRETQYF	TGTGCCAGCAGCCTCTACCCTGGGTCCCTCTCCCGAGAGACCCAGTACTTC
TRBV5-5	15	many	-	TRBJ2-7	CASSPRGPITYEQYF	TGTGCCAGCAGCCCGAGAGGACCAATCACCTACGAGCAGTACTTC
TRBV4-3	15	many	-	TRBJ1-6	CASSHQGPSNSPLHF	TGCGCCAGCAGCCACCAGGGTCCCAGTAATTCACCCCTCCACTTT
TRBV2	15	few	TRBD1	TRBJ1-4	CASSKSGQGNEKLFF	TGTGCCAGCAGTAAAAGCGGACAGGGTAATGAAAAACTGTTTTTT
TRBV11-2	14	-	-	TRBJ2-4	CASSLDSLKNIQYF	TGTGCCAGCAGCTTAGATAGCCTGAAAAACATTCAGTACTTC
TRBV7-9	14	many	-	TRBJ2-5	CASSLLGFEATQYF	TGTGCCAGCAGCTTACTTGGTTTTGAGGCGACCCAGTACTTC
TRBV7-2	14	many	-	TRBJ2-3	CASTWWGPTDTQYF	TGTGCCAGCACCTGGTGGGGGCCGACAGATACGCAGTATTTT
TRBV12-3/TRBV12-4	15	-	-	TRBJ1-6	CTSSPRERSGSPPHF	TGTACCAGCAGTCCCCGCGAGAGGTCGGGTTCACCCCCCCACTTT
TRBV20-1	14	few	-	TRBJ2-3	CSAHRGASTDTQYF	TGCAGTGCCCACCGGGGGGCGAGCACAGATACGCAGTATTTT
TRBV10-3	15	once	TRBD2	TRBJ2-3	CATLTSTSGRDTQYF	TGTGCCACCTTGACCTCGACTAGCGGGAGGGATACGCAGTATTTT
TRBV6-2/TRBV6-3	16	-	TRBD1	TRBJ1-2	CASRKTGRAANYGYTF	TGTGCCAGCAGAAAGACAGGGAGAGCTGCTAACTATGGCTACACCTTC
TRBV20-1	11	many	-	TRBJ2-3	CSARLGDTQYF	TGCAGTGCTAGACTTGGGGATACGCAGTATTTT
TRBV2	16	few	-	TRBJ1-5	CASSLEQVYGNQPQHF	TGTGCCAGCTCCCTTGAACAGGTATATGGCAATCAGCCCCAGCATTTT
TRBV3-1	12	few	-	TRBJ1-6	CASSQAYSPLHF	TGTGCCAGCAGCCAAGCGTACTCACCCCTCCACTTT
TRBV21-1	16	few	-	TRBJ2-1	CASSKGVQSSYNEQFF	TGTGCCAGCAGCAAAGGTGTACAGAGCTCCTACAATGAGCAGTTCTTC
TRBV10-3	16	many	TRBD1	TRBJ2-1	CAISRPQGLAYNEQFF	TGTGCCATCAGCAGACCACAGGGGCTAGCCTACAATGAGCAGTTCTTC
TRBV5-1	15	-	-	TRBJ2-3	CASSRENGRADTQYF	TGCGCCAGCAGCAGGGAGAACGGGCGCGCAGATACGCAGTATTTT
TRBV5-5	16	-	-	TRBJ2-3	CASNPGNGGVTDTQYF	TGTGCCAGCAACCCCGGGAATGGCGGGGTCACAGATACGCAGTATTTT
TRBV11-2	14	many	-	TRBJ1-1	CASSLYEKNTEAFF	TGTGCCAGCAGCTTATATGAGAAGAACACTGAAGCTTTCTTT
TRBV7-2	17	many	-	TRBJ2-4	CASSAGQPRGAKNIQYF	TGTGCCAGCAGCGCCGGACAGCCCAGAGGTGCCAAAAACATTCAGTACTTC
TRBV13	14	many	TRBD1	TRBJ1-6	CASSFGQGSSPLHF	TGTGCCAGCAGCTTTGGACAGGGGTCCTCACCCCTCCACTTT
TRBV12-3/TRBV12-4	15	-	-	TRBJ1-5	CASSFGQGQGQPQHF	TGTGCCAGCAGTTTTGGGCAGGGTCAGGGTCAGCCCCAGCATTTT
TRBV6-2/TRBV6-3	17	-	TRBD2	TRBJ2-2	CASSRLGAGVPTGELFF	TGTGCCAGCAGCCGCCTTGGAGCGGGGGTACCCACCGGGGAGCTGTTTTTT
TRBV5-5	15	many	TRBD1	TRBJ2-7	CASSLAPGGKYEQYF	TGTGCCAGCAGCTTGGCCCCAGGGGGCAAATACGAGCAGTACTTC
TRBV6-5	16	many	TRBD1	TRBJ1-2	CATALIDREGSYGYTF	TGTGCCACCGCCCTTATCGACAGGGAAGGGTCCTATGGCTACACCTTC
TRBV27	16	-	TRBD1	TRBJ2-1	CASSRGPGQYDNEQFF	TGTGCCAGCAGTAGGGGTCCGGGACAGTATGACAATGAGCAGTTCTTC
TRBV7-2	13	-	-	TRBJ1-2	CASREGSPYGYTF	TGTGCCAGCAGGGAGGGGAGCCCCTATGGCTACACCTTC
TRBV28	16	many	TRBD2	TRBJ2-7	CASSHGLAGAWYEQYF	TGTGCCAGCAGCCACGGACTAGCGGGGGCCTGGTACGAGCAGTACTTC
TRBV20-1	13	-	-	TRBJ1-2	CSAPGGSGAGYTF	TGCAGTGCTCCGGGGGGGAGTGGGGCTGGCTACACCTTC
TRBV10-2	15	few	TRBD2	TRBJ2-7	CASSELTSGVYEQYF	TGCGCCAGCAGTGAGTTGACTAGCGGGGTCTACGAGCAGTACTTC
TRBV5-1	13	many	TRBD1	TRBJ1-2	CASSPTLTGRDTF	TGCGCCAGCAGCCCTACCTTGACAGGGCGAGACACCTTC
TRBV18	15	-	-	TRBJ1-1	CASSPTGLPSSEAFF	TGTGCCAGCTCACCAACAGGGCTCCCCTCCTCTGAAGCTTTCTTT
TRBV20-1	16	many	TRBD1	TRBJ2-5	CSARTLGTGVVGAQYF	TGCAGTGCTAGAACCTTGGGGACAGGAGTGGTAGGGGCCCAGTACTTC
TRBV2	15	few	-	TRBJ2-1	CASRQGHSSYNEQFF	TGTGCCAGCAGGCAGGGGCATAGCTCCTACAATGAGCAGTTCTTC
TRBV24-1	13	-	-	TRBJ1-1	CATRGIGNTEAFF	TGTGCCACCAGGGGGATAGGGAACACTGAAGCTTTCTTT
TRBV4-1	16	many	TRBD1	TRBJ2-5	CASSPNPGQGHETQYF	TGCGCCAGCAGCCCCAATCCGGGACAGGGTCATGAGACCCAGTACTTC
TRBV5-6	16	many	TRBD1	TRBJ2-5	CASRRAGVGQQETQYF	TGTGCCAGCAGGCGGGCCGGCGTGGGACAGCAAGAGACCCAGTACTTC
TRBV7-9	16	-	TRBD1	TRBJ2-5	CASSLPGQGMWETQYF	TGTGCCAGCAGCTTACCAGGACAGGGGATGTGGGAGACCCAGTACTTC
TRBV5-6	14	-	-	TRBJ2-7	CASSLLGDRGEQYF	TGTGCCAGCAGCTTGTTGGGGGACCGGGGCGAGCAGTACTTC
TRBV12-3/TRBV12-4	14	once	TRBD1	TRBJ1-2	CASSPGQGVPGYTF	TGTGCCAGCAGCCCGGGACAGGGCGTCCCTGGCTACACCTTC
TRBV6-2/TRBV6-3	14	few	-	TRBJ1-5	CASVGQFLNQPQHF	TGTGCCAGCGTTGGGCAATTCCTCAATCAGCCCCAGCATTTT
TRBV27	18	few	TRBD2	TRBJ2-3	CASSYPSSSRGGPDTQYF	TGTGCCAGCAGTTACCCCTCGTCTTCCCGGGGGGGCCCAGATACGCAGTATTTT
TRBV4-2	14	-	-	TRBJ1-1	CASSQADGNTEAFF	TGTGCCAGCAGCCAAGCTGATGGGAACACTGAAGCTTTCTTT
TRBV6-5	15	few	-	TRBJ1-2	CASRARLLLGDGYTF	TGTGCCAGCAGGGCAAGACTCCTCCTGGGCGATGGCTACACCTTC
TRBV7-9	14	many	-	TRBJ1-5	CASSPGADNQPQHF	TGTGCCAGCAGCCCAGGGGCAGACAATCAGCCCCAGCATTTT
TRBV5-1	15	-	-	TRBJ2-1	CASSLVGSLYNEQFF	TGCGCCAGCAGCTTGGTAGGCTCCCTTTACAATGAGCAGTTCTTC
TRBV30	17	few	TRBD2	TRBJ2-1	CAWTPIRTSGGWREQFF	TGTGCCTGGACCCCCATTCGGACTAGCGGGGGGTGGCGGGAGCAGTTCTTC
TRBV7-2	20	-	TRBD2	TRBJ2-6	CASSPLTGRRTSSGANVLTF	TGTGCCAGCAGCCCATTGACGGGACGGAGGACTAGCTCTGGGGCCAACGTCCTGACTTTC
TRBV24-1	15	many	TRBD1	TRBJ1-5	CATSDTGQGSQPQHF	TGTGCCACCAGTGATACGGGACAGGGGAGTCAGCCCCAGCATTTT
TRBV7-8	16	many	-	TRBJ2-3	CASYGRDLPSTDTQYF	TGTGCCAGCTATGGTCGGGACCTACCTAGCACAGATACGCAGTATTTT
TRBV10-3	16	-	TRBD1	TRBJ1-4	CAISDTAGGFGEKLFF	TGTGCCATCAGTGATACCGCAGGGGGCTTCGGGGAAAAACTGTTTTTT
TRBV18	14	few	-	TRBJ1-4	CASSPAVKSEKLFF	TGTGCCAGCTCACCAGCGGTAAAATCCGAAAAACTGTTTTTT
TRBV20-1	14	once	TRBD2	TRBJ2-4	CSASTGTTKNIQYF	TGCAGTGCGAGCACCGGGACTACAAAAAACATTCAGTACTTC
TRBV7-9	17	many	TRBD1	TRBJ2-1	CASSYRTGVISYNEQFF	TGTGCCAGCAGCTACCGGACAGGGGTCATCTCCTACAATGAGCAGTTCTTC
TRBV10-3	16	-	-	TRBJ1-6	CTISDGGTEANSPLHF	TGTACCATCAGTGATGGAGGGACCGAAGCCAACTCACCCCTCCACTTT
TRBV5-1	14	-	TRBD1	TRBJ1-4	CASRGQATNEKLFF	TGCGCCAGCAGAGGACAGGCAACTAATGAAAAACTGTTTTTT
TRBV12-3/TRBV12-4	15	-	-	TRBJ2-4	CASGSTPHAKNIQYF	TGTGCCAGCGGCTCCACCCCTCACGCCAAAAACATTCAGTACTTC